This T cell receptor beta chain was obtained from a study of Graves' ophthalmopathy and Graves' hyperthyroidism. Notes on the study in general: Using 13 signatures, a model distinguished ophthalmopathy from stable hyperthyroidism, reaching roughly 90% sensitivity and 70% to 83% specificity. The model reached just under 71% sensitivity and approximately 72% specificity for predicting ophthalmopathy progression.

The table lists this clonotype with many counts. Its antigen is currently unknown. CDR3 length: 13 residues. The V end was cut by 1 base, the J end by 5 bases, with 9 bases between. Germline-derived CDR1 and CDR2 are SGHVS and FNYEAQ. Amplification of the TCR beta CDR3 regions used RNA transcripts (as template). RT-PCR was first run with HTBI primers, then multiplex PCR in a second round. MiXCR was run by TCRdb on the multiplex PCR reads, yielding one entry per CDR3 protein. The sample contains roughly 400,000 distinct CDR3 sequences, approximately 15% of which appear only once. Other autoimmune disease, uncontrolled infection, pregnancy and lactation led to exclusion. Clinical symptoms, serum thyroxine, TRAb, thyroid ultrasound and orbital computed tomography were relied on for diagnosis.

V gene TRBV7-6 combines with J gene TRBJ2-7, with D perhaps being TRBD1 or TRBD2 (5 bases each). The source of this sequence is a woman between 18 and 29 years old with stable Graves' hyperthyroidism. Input material: peripheral blood. CDR3 amino acids: CASSLDVGHEQYF. The DNA of the CDR3 is TGTGCCAGCAGCTTAGATGTGGGACACGAGCAGTACTTC.